These 16 T cell receptor beta chains were sequenced from one sample in a study of cytomegalovirus exposure and HLA in healthy donors (TCRdb year 2017). Libraries came from the immunoSEQ multiplex PCR assay. The multiplex PCR relied on a mix of 60 forward primers for TCR Vbeta segments and 13 reverse primers for TCR Jbeta segments. In TCRdb, the immuneACCESS table is reduced to in-frame sequences with V and J assigned. These tables do not hold every clone; where another copy was compared, an unresolved V gene accounts for under half, and the others remain unexplained. Present in this sample are about 130,000 clones, approximately 80% of which were seen just once. The ten largest make up about 0.74% of the sample. The sample was PBMCs. These receptors were obtained from a man between 18 and 35 years old in good health and CMV-seronegative.

This clone was recorded a few times. The chain recombines TRBV5-6 with TRBJ1-5; TRBD1 agrees at 9 bases. The CDR3 is made up of 16 amino acids. Germline CDR1 reads SGHDT; CDR2 reads YYEEEE. The V and J ends lost 4 bases and 2 bases, in that order; junction bases with no gene match: 7. The CDR3 sequence: CASSVNRGQGNQPQHF. The CDR3 DNA is TGTGCCAGCAGCGTCAACAGGGGGCAAGGCAATCAGCCCCAGCATTTT.

V and J are TRBV4-3 and TRBJ2-2; the match to TRBD2 covers 7 bases. Unmatched junction bases numbered 7, after V lost 1 base and J lost 2 bases. The length of the CDR3 is 17 residues. Per the germline V gene, CDR1 is LGHNA and CDR2 is YSLEER. CDR3 amino acids: CASSQGSGTTNTGELFF. The CDR3 DNA sequence: TGCGCCAGCAGCCAAGGGTCCGGGACTACCAACACCGGGGAGCTGTTTTTT.

This chain uses TRBV29-1 with TRBJ1-1; D is ambiguous. The V end lost 3 bases, the J end lost 4 bases, and 9 bases lay between the germline ends. The CDR3 contains 12 residues. CDR1 and CDR2 (germline): SQVTM, ANQGSEA. For the CDR3, the DNA is TGCAGCGTTGATCCTGGCGGCACTGAAGCTTTCTTT. It is translated as CSVDPGGTEAFF.

The chain joins TRBV30 to TRBJ1-2; D remains ambiguous. With 3 bases removed from V and 6 bases from J, the gap between germline ends came to 11 bases. This CDR3 contains 12 residues. Germline CDR1 and CDR2: GTSNPN and SVGIG (reference sequence). The CDR3 DNA sequence: TGTGCCTGGAGCTGGATAGGAGATGGCTACACCTTC. Amino acids: CAWSWIGDGYTF.

The CDR3 bases are TGTGCCAGCAGTGGGACAGGGGGCAGGCAGCCCCAGCATTTT. Translation: CASSGTGGRQPQHF. This chain connects TRBV2 to TRBJ1-5; 11 positions match TRBD1. The CDR3 has 14 residues. CDR1 is SNHLY, CDR2 FYNNEI, per germline. The V segment lost 4 bases and the J segment 7 bases; nucleotides outside the gene matches: 3.

The V call is TRBV18, the J call TRBJ1-5, with 11 bases lining up with TRBD1. CDR3 length equals 16 residues. V lost 4 bases, J lost 6 bases, and 8 bases stayed unmatched. Germline V gene data show CDR1 as KGHSH and CDR2 as LQKENI. The CDR3, as DNA: TGTGCCAGCTCACAGGGGACAGGGGGTTCTGGTCAGCCCCAGCATTTT. It codes for CASSQGTGGSGQPQHF.

A few counts support this clone. The genes are TRBV6-5 and TRBJ2-7; 7 nucleotides match TRBD1. The CDR3 has 14 residues. After removal of 5 bases from V and 2 bases from J, the junction contained 6 bases not matched to a gene. The V gene's germline CDR1 is MNHEY and CDR2 SVGAGI. The CDR3 region is CASSETGDAYEQYF. CDR3 nucleotides: TGTGCCAGCAGTGAAACAGGGGACGCCTACGAGCAGTACTTC.

The V gene is TRBV11-2, the J gene TRBJ1-1; perhaps TRBD1 as D (6 bases). V lost 3 bases to trimming and J lost 1 base, with 9 bases between them. The CDR3 loop spans 14 amino acids. Germline V gene lookup returns CDR1 SGHAT and CDR2 FQNNGV. DNA of the CDR3: TGTGCCAGCAGCTTCGCGACAGGGAACACTGAAGCTTTCTTT. This codes for CASSFATGNTEAFF.

This chain connects TRBV9 to TRBJ2-7; 7 bases are shared with TRBD1. Trimming at V came to 3 bases and at J to 4 bases, leaving 7 bases not matched to a gene. The length of the CDR3 is 14 residues. Germline CDR1 and CDR2: SGDLS and YYNGEE. The CDR3 coding sequence is TGTGCCAGCAGCGAGGGGGCAAACTCTTACGAGCAGTACTTC. Its translation is CASSEGANSYEQYF. Drawing the rest from reference TRBV9 and TRBJ2-7, the complete variable domain is DSGVTQTPKHLITATGQRVTLRCSPRSGDLSVYWYQQSLDQGLQFLIQYYNGEERAKGNILERFSAQQFPDLHSELNLSSLELGDSALYFCASSEGANSYEQYFGPGTRLTVT.

This clone was seen only a few times. The gene calls are TRBV5-8 and TRBJ1-1; D gene ambiguous. V gave up 0 bases and J gave up 11 bases, with 14 bases separating them. The germline V gene has CDR1 SGHTS and CDR2 YDEGEE. The CDR3 consists of 13 residues. The CDR3 loop is CASSLVRSGGAFF. As DNA, the CDR3 is TGTGCCAGCAGCTTGGTTCGAAGTGGCGGGGCTTTCTTT. The variable domain in full, completed from reference TRBV5-8 and TRBJ1-1, reads EAGVTQSPTHLIKTRGQQATLRCSPISGHTSVYWYQQALGLGLQFLLWYDEGEERNRGNFPPRFSGRQFPNYSSELNVNALELEDSALYLCASSLVRSGGAFFGQGTRLTVV.

The rearrangement uses TRBV9 and TRBJ2-1, with 10 bases lining up with TRBD2. Germline loops: CDR1 SGDLS, CDR2 YYNGEE. Trimming removed 4 bases from V and 4 bases from J; junction bases left unmatched: 11. The CDR3 extends over 17 amino acids. CDR3 loop: CASSPRLLAGRYNEQFF. The CDR3 nucleotides are TGTGCCAGCAGCCCCCGGCTACTAGCGGGAAGATACAATGAGCAGTTCTTC.

The chain is built from TRBV2 and TRBJ1-2; possibly TRBD1 for D (6 bases). V was pared by 7 bases and J by 4 bases, with 13 bases between. CDR1 is SNHLY and CDR2 is FYNNEI in the germline V gene. The CDR3 sequence is 13 residues long. The CDR3 DNA is TGTGCCAGCAAGGGGGGGGAAACCTATGGCTACACCTTC. It encodes CASKGGETYGYTF. Together with reference TRBV2 and TRBJ1-2, the CDR3 gives the full variable domain: EPEVTQTPSHQVTQMGQEVILRCVPISNHLYFYWYRQILGQKVEFLVSFYNNEISEKSEIFDDQFSVERPDGSNFTLKIRSTKLEDSAMYFCASKGGETYGYTFGSGTRLTVV.

V usage is TRBV18 and J usage is TRBJ1-4; D unclear. Trimming stripped 0 bases from V and 8 bases from J, with 7 bases between. This CDR3 is 13 amino acids long. Germline CDR1 is KGHSH and CDR2 is LQKENI. The chain's CDR3 is CASSPPVREKLFF. The CDR3 DNA reads as TGTGCCAGCTCACCACCGGTGAGAGAAAAACTGTTTTTT.

The V call is TRBV27, the J call TRBJ2-1; tentative D call: TRBD1 (6 bases). With 5 bases removed from V and 6 bases from J, the gap between germline ends came to 29 bases. The CDR3 is 19 amino acids. Per the germline V gene, CDR1 is MNHEY and CDR2 is SMNVEV (reference sequence). The CDR3 sequence is CASSLIRKVTGNAGNEQFF. The CDR3 DNA follows: TGTGCCAGCAGTCTCATCCGCAAAGTCACAGGGAACGCTGGCAATGAGCAGTTCTTC.

The chain joins TRBV5-4 to TRBJ1-2, with 7 nucleotides matching TRBD1. J lost 8 bases, V lost 4 bases, and 8 bases had no gene match. Germline V gene data show CDR1 as SGHNT and CDR2 as YYREEE (reference sequence). CDR3 size: 13 residues. CDR3 nucleotides: TGTGCCAGCAGCGACGACAGGGAGATAGGCTACACCTTC. Translated: CASSDDREIGYTF.

This clone has a handful of counts. Written as DNA, the CDR3 is TGCGCCAGCAGCTCGAGACAGGGCGAACGTGAGCAGTTCTTC. Protein product: CASSSRQGEREQFF. This chain joins TRBV5-1 and TRBJ2-1; 7 bases are shared with TRBD1. This CDR3 has 14 amino acids. Germline CDR1 is SGHRS and CDR2 is YFSETQ. V was clipped by 3 bases and J by 9 bases; unmatched bases: 9. The full variable domain, completed using reference TRBV5-1 and TRBJ2-1, is KAGVTQTPRYLIKTRGQQVTLSCSPISGHRSVSWYQQTPGQGLQFLFEYFSETQRNKGNFPGRFSGRQFSNSRSEMNVSTLELGDSALYLCASSSRQGEREQFFGPGTRLTVL.